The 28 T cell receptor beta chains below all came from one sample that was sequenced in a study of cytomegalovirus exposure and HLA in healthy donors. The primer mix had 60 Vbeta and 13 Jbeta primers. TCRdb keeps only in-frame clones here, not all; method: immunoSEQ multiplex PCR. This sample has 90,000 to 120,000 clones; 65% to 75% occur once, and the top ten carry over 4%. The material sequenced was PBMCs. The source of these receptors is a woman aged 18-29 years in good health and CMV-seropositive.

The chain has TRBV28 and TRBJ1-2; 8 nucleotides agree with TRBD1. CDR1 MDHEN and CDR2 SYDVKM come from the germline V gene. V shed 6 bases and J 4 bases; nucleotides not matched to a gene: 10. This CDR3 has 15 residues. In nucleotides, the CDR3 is TGTGCCAGCAGGAACGGACAGGGAATGGGCTATGGCTACACCTTC. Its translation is CASRNGQGMGYGYTF.

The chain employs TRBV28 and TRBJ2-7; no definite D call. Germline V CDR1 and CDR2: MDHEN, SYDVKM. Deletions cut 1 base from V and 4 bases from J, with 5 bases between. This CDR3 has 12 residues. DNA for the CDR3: TGTGCCAGCAGTTTATCCAGATACGAGCAGTACTTC. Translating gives CASSLSRYEQYF.

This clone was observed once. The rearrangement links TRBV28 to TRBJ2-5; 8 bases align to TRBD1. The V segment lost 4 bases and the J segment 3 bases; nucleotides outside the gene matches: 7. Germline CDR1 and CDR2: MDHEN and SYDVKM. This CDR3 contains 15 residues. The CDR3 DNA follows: TGTGCCAGCAGTTCTTCTTCGGACAGGGAAGAGACCCAGTACTTC. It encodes CASSSSSDREETQYF.

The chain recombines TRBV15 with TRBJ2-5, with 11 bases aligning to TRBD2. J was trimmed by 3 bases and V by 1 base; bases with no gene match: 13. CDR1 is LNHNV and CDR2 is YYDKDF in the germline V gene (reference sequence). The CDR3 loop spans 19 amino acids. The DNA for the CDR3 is TGTGCCACCAGCAGAGGTTGGCTAGCGGGAGGAAGGCTCGAAGAGACCCAGTACTTC. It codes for CATSRGWLAGGRLEETQYF. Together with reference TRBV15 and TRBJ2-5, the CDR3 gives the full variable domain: DAMVIQNPRYQVTQFGKPVTLSCSQTLNHNVMYWYQQKSSQAPKLLFHYYDKDFNNEADTPDNFQSRRPNTSFCFLDIRSPGLGDTAMYLCATSRGWLAGGRLEETQYFGPGTRLLVL.

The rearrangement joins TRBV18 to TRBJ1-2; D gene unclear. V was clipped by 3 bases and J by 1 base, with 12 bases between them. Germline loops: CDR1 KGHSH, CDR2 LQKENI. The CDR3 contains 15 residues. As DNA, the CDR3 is TGTGCCAGCTCACCTGGCCGCCCCGATAACTATGGCTACACCTTC. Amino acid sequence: CASSPGRPDNYGYTF. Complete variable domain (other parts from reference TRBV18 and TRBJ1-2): NAGVMQNPRHLVRRRGQEARLRCSPMKGHSHVYWYRQLPEEGLKFMVYLQKENIIDESGMPKERFSAEFPKEGPSILRIQQVVRGDSAAYFCASSPGRPDNYGYTFGSGTRLTVV.

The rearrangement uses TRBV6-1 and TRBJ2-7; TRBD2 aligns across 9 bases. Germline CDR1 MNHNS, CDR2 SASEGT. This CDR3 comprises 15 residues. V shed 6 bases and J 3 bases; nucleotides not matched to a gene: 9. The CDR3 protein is CASRALSGSGYEQYF. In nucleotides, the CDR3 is TGTGCCAGCAGGGCCCTTAGCGGGAGCGGCTACGAGCAGTACTTC.

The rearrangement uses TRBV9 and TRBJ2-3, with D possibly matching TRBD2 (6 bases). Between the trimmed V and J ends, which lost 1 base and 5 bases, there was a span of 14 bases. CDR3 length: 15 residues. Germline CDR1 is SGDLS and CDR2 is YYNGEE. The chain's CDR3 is CASSVSSSVVDTQYF. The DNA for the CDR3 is TGTGCCAGCAGCGTATCCTCTAGCGTAGTAGATACGCAGTATTTT.

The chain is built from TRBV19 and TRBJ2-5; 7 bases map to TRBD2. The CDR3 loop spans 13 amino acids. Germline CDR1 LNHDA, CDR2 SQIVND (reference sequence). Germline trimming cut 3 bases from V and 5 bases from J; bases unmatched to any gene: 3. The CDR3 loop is CASSMRGWETQYF. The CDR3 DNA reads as TGTGCCAGTAGTATGCGGGGGTGGGAGACCCAGTACTTC.

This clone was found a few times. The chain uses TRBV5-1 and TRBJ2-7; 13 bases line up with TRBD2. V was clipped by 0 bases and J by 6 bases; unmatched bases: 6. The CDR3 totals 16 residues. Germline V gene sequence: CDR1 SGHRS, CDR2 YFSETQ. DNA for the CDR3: TGCGCCAGCAGCTTGGGGGGACTAGCGGGAAATCGCGAGCAGTACTTC. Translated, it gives CASSLGGLAGNREQYF.

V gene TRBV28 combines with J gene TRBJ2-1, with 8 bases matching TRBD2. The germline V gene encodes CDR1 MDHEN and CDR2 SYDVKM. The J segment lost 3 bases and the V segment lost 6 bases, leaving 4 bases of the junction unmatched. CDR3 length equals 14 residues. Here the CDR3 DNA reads TGTGCCAGCAGAAGCGGGAGTATCTACAATGAGCAGTTCTTC. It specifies CASRSGSIYNEQFF.

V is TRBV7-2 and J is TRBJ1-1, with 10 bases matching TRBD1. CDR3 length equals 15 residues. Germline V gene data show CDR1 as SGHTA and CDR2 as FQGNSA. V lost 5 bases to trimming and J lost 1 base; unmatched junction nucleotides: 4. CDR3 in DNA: TGTGCCAGCAGCAGACAGGGGGCGCAGAACACTGAAGCTTTCTTT. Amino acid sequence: CASSRQGAQNTEAFF.

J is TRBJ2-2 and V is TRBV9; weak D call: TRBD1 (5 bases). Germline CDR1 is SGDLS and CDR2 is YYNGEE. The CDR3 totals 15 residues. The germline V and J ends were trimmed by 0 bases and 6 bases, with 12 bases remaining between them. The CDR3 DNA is TGTGCCAGCAGCGTAGGGCAGGGAATAGCCGGGGAGCTGTTTTTT. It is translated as CASSVGQGIAGELFF. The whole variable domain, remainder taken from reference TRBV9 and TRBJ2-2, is DSGVTQTPKHLITATGQRVTLRCSPRSGDLSVYWYQQSLDQGLQFLIQYYNGEERAKGNILERFSAQQFPDLHSELNLSSLELGDSALYFCASSVGQGIAGELFFGEGSRLTVL.

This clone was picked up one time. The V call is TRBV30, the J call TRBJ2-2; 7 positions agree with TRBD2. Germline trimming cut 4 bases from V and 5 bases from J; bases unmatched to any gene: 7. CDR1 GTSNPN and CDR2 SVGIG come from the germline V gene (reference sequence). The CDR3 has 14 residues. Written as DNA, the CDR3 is TGTGCCTGGATCGGCGGGAGTAGGACCGGGGAGCTGTTTTTT. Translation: CAWIGGSRTGELFF.

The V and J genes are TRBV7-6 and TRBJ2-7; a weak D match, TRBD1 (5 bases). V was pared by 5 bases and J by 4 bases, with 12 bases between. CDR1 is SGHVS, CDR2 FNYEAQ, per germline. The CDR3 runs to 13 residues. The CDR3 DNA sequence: TGTGCCAGCAGCCAGGGTAGTGTTTACGAGCAGTACTTC. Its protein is CASSQGSVYEQYF.

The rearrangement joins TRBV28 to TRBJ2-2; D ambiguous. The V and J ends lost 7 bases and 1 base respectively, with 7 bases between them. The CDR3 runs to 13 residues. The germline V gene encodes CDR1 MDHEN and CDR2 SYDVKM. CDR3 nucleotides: TGTGCCAGCATTAACAAGAACACCGGGGAGCTGTTTTTT. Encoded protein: CASINKNTGELFF.

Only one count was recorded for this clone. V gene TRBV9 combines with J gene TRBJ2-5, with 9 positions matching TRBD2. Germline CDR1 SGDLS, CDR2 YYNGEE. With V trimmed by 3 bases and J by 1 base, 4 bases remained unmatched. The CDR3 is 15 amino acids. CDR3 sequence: CASSGRGGGQETQYF. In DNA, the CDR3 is TGTGCCAGCAGCGGCCGCGGGGGGGGCCAAGAGACCCAGTACTTC.

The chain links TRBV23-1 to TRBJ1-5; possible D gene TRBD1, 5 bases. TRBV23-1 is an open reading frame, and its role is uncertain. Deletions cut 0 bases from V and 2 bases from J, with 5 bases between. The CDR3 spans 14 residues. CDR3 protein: CASSQSQGNQPQHF. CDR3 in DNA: TGCGCCAGCAGTCAATCACAGGGCAATCAGCCCCAGCATTTT.

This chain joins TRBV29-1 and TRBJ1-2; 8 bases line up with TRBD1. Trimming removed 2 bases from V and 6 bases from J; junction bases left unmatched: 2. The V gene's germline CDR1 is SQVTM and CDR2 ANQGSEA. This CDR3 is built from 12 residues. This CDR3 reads CSVEQGANGYTF. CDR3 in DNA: TGCAGCGTTGAACAGGGGGCGAATGGCTACACCTTC.

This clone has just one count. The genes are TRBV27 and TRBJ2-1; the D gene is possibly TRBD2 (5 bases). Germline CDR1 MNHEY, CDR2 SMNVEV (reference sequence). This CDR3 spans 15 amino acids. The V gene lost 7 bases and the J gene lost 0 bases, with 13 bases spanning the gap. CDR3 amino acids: CASKMGAISYNEQFF. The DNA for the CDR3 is TGTGCCAGCAAGATGGGAGCAATCTCCTACAATGAGCAGTTCTTC.

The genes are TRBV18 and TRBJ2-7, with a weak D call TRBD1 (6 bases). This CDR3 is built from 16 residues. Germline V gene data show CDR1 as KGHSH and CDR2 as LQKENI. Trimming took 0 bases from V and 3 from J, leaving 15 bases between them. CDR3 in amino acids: CASSPPPDRSFYEQYF. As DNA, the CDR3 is TGTGCCAGCTCACCACCCCCGGACAGATCCTTCTACGAGCAGTACTTC.

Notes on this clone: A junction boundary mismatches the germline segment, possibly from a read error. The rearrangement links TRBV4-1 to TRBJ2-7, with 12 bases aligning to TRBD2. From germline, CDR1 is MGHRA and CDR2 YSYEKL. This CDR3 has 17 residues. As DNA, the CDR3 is TGCGCCAGCAGCCAATCTCCTAGCGGGAGGGACACGTACGGGCAGTACTTC. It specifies CASSQSPSGRDTYGQYF.

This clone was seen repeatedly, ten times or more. This chain's CDR3 is CASSPRTGGAFF. CDR3 DNA sequence: TGTGCCAGCTCACCAAGGACAGGGGGAGCTTTCTTT. This sequence joins TRBV18 and TRBJ1-1; 10 bases agree with TRBD1. Germline V gives CDR1 KGHSH, CDR2 LQKENI. V lost 2 bases and J lost 10; bases outside the gene matches: 1. The CDR3 consists of 12 residues.

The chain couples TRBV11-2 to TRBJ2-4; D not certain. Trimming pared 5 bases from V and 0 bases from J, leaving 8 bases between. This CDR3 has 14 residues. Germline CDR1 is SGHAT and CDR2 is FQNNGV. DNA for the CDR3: TGTGCCAGCAGCGCCGAGCTAGCCAAAAACATTCAGTACTTC. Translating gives CASSAELAKNIQYF.

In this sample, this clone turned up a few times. The CDR3 coding sequence is TGTGCCAGCAGTGGACTGACTAGTACGGGGGCAGATACGCAGTATTTT. Translated, it gives CASSGLTSTGADTQYF. This chain uses TRBV25-1 with TRBJ2-3, with D possibly TRBD2 on 6 matching bases. V lost 4 bases and J 4 bases, leaving 18 bases between the germline ends. Germline V CDR1 and CDR2: MGHDK, SYGVNS. The CDR3 contains 16 residues.

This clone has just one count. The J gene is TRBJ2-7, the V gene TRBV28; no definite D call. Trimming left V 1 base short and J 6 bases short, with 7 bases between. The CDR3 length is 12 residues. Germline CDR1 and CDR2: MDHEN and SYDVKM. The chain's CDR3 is CASSLLRTEQYF. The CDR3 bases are TGTGCCAGCAGTTTATTGCGTACCGAGCAGTACTTC.

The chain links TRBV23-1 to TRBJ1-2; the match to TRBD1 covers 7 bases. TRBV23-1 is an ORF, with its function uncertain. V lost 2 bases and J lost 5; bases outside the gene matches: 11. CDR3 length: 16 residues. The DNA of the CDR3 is TGCGCCAGCAGTCAAGGTGGCGGGAGGGGGCAATATGGCTACACCTTC. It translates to CASSQGGGRGQYGYTF.

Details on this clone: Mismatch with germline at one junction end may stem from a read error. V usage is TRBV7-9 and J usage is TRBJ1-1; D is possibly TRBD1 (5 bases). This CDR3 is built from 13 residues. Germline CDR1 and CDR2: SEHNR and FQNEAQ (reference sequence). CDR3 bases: TGTTCCAGCCACTCCCTAGGGGACACTGAAGCTTTCTTT. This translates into CSSHSLGDTEAFF.

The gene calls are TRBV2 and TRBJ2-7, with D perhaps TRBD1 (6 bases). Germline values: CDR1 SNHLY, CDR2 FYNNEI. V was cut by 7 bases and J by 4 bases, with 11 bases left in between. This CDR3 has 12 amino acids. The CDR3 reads CASTDDRYEQYF. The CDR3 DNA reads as TGTGCCAGCACTGACGACAGGTACGAGCAGTACTTC.